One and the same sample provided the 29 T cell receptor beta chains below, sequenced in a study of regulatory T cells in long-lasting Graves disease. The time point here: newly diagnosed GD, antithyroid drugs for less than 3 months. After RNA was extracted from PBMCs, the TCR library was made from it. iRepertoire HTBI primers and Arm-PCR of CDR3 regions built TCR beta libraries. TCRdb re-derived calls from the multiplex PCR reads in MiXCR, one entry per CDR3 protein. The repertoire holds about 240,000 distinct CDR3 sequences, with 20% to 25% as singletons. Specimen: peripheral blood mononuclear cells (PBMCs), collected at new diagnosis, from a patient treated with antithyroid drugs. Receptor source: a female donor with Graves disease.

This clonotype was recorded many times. CDR3 sequence reads: CASSQQNQETQYF. DNA for the CDR3: TGTGCCAGCTCCCAACAGAACCAAGAGACCCAGTACTTC. J is TRBJ2-5 and V is TRBV18; D remains unclear. Germline values: CDR1 KGHSH, CDR2 LQKENI. V lost 6 bases, J lost 0 bases, and 8 bases lay in between. CDR3 length: 13 amino acids.

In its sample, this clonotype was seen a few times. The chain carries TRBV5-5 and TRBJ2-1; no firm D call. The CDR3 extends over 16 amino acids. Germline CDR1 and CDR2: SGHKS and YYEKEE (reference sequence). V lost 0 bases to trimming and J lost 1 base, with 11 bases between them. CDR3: CASSLGANPSYNEQFF. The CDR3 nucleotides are TGTGCCAGCAGCTTGGGAGCCAACCCATCCTACAATGAGCAGTTCTTC.

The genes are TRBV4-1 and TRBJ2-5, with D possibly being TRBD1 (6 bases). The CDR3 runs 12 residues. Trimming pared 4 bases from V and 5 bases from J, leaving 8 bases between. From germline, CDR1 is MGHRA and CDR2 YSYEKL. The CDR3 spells CASSPQGETQYF. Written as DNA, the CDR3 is TGCGCCAGCAGCCCCCAGGGGGAGACCCAGTACTTC.

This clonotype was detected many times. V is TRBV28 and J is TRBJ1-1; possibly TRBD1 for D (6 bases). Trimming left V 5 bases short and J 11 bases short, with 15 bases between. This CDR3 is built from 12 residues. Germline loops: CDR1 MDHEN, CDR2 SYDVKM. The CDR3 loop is CASSPDRTAAFF. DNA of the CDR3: TGTGCCAGCAGTCCCGACAGGACGGCCGCTTTCTTT. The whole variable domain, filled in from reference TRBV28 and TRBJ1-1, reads DVKVTQSSRYLVKRTGEKVFLECVQDMDHENMFWYRQDPGLGLRLIYFSYDVKMKEKGDIPEGYSVSREKKERFSLILESASTNQTSMYLCASSPDRTAAFFGQGTRLTVV.

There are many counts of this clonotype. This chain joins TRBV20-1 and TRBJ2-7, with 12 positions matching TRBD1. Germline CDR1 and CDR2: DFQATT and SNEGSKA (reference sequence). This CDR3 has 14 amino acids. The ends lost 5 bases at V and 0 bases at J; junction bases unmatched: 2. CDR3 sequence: CSAQGQGASYEQYF. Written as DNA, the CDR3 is TGCAGTGCTCAGGGACAGGGGGCCTCCTACGAGCAGTACTTC.

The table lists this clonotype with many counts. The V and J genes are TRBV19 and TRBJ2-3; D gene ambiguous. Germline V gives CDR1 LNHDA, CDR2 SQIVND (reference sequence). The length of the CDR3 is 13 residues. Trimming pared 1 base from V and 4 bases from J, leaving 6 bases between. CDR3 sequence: CASSIALPDTQYF. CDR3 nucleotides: TGTGCCAGTAGTATAGCACTCCCAGATACGCAGTATTTT.

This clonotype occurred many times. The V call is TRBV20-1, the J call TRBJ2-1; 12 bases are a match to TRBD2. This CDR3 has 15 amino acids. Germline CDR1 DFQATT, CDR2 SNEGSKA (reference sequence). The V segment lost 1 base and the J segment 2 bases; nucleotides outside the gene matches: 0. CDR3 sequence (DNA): TGCAGTGCTAGAGCTAGCGGGAGGGCCTACAATGAGCAGTTCTTC. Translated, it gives CSARASGRAYNEQFF.

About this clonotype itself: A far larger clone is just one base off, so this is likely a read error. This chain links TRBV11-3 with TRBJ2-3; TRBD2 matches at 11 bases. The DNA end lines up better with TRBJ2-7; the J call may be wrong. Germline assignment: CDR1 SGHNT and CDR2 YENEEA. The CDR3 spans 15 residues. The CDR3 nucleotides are TGTGCCAGCAAGCTAGGGACTAGCGGAGGGGCAATGCAGTACTTC. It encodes CASKLGTSGGAMQYF.

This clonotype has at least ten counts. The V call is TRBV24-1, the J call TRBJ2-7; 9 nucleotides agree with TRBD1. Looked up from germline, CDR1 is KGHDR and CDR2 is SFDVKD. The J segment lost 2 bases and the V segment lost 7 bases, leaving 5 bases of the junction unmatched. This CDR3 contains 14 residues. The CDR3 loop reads CATRTGTGTYEQYF. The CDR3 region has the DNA TGTGCCACCAGAACCGGGACAGGGACCTACGAGCAGTACTTC.

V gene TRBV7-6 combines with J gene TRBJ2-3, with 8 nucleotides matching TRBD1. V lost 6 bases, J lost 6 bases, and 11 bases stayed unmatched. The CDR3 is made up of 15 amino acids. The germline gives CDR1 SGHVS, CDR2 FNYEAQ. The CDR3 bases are TGTGCCAGCAGTCCAGCAGGGGGCTTTAGGGATACGCAGTATTTT. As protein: CASSPAGGFRDTQYF. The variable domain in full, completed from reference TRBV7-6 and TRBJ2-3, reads GAGVSQSPRYKVTKRGQDVALRCDPISGHVSLYWYRQALGQGPEFLTYFNYEAQQDKSGLPNDRFSAERPEGSISTLTIQRTEQRDSAMYRCASSPAGGFRDTQYFGPGTRLTVL.

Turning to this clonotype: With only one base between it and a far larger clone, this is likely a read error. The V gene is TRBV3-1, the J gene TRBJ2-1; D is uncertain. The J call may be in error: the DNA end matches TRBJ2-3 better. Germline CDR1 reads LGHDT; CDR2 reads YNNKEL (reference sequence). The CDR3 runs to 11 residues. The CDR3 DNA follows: TGTGCCAGCAGCATGGGAGATACGCAGTATTTT. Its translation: CASSMGDTQYF.

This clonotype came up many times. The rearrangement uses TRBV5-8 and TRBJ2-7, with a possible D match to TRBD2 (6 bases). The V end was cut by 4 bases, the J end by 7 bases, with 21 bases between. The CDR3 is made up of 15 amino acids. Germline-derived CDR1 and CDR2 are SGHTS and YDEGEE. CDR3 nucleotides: TGTGCCAGCAGCCCGGGAGCCCCCCATCTTGGGGAGCAGTACTTC. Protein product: CASSPGAPHLGEQYF.

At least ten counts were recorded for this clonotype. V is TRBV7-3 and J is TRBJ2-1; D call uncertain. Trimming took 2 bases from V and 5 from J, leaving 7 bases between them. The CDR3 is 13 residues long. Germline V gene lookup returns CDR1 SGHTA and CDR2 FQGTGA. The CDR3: CASSLGLNNEQFF. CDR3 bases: TGTGCCAGCAGCTTAGGCTTGAACAATGAGCAGTTCTTC.

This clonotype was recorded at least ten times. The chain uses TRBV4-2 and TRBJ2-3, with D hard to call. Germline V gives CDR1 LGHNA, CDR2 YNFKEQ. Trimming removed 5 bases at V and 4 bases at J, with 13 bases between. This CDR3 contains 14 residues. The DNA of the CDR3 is TGTGCCAGCAGCGGGAAATCGGTGGCAGATACGCAGTATTTT. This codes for CASSGKSVADTQYF.

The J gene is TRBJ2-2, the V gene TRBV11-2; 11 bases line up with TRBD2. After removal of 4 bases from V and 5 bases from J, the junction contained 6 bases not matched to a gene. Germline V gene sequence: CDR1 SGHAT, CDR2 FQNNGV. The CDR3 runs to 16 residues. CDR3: CASSSPPSGRTGELFF. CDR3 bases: TGTGCCAGCAGCTCCCCGCCTAGCGGGAGGACCGGGGAGCTGTTTTTT.

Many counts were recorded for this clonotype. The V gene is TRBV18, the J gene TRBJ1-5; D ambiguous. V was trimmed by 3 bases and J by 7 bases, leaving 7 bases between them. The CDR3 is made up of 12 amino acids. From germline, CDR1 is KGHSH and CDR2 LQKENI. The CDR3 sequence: CASSPVAQPQHF. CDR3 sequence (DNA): TGTGCCAGCTCACCCGTGGCACAGCCCCAGCATTTT.

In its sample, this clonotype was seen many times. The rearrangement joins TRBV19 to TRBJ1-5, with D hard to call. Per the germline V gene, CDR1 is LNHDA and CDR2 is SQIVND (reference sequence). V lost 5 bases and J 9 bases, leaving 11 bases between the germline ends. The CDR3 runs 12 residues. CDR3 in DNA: TGTGCCAGTAGTCCCCGGAGTGCGCCCCAGCATTTT. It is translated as CASSPRSAPQHF.

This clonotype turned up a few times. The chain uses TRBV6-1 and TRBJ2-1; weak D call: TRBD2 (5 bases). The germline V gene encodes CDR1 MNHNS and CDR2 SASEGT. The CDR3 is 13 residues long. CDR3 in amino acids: CASGSNSYNEQFF. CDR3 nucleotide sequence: TGTGCGAGCGGCTCTAACTCCTACAATGAGCAGTTCTTC.

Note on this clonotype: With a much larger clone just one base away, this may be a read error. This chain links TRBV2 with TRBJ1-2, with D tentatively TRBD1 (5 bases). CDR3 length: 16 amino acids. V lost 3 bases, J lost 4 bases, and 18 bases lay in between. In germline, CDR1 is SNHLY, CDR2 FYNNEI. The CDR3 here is CASSESLGGAPYGYTF. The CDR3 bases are TGTGCCAGCAGTGAGTCCCTGGGGGGAGCCCCCTATGGCTACACCTTC.

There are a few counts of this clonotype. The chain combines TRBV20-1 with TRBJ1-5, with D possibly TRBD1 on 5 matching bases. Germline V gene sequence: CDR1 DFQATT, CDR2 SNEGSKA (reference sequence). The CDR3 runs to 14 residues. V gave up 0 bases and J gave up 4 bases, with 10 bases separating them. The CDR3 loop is CSARDDRENQPQHF. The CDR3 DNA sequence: TGCAGTGCTAGAGATGACAGAGAGAATCAGCCCCAGCATTTT.

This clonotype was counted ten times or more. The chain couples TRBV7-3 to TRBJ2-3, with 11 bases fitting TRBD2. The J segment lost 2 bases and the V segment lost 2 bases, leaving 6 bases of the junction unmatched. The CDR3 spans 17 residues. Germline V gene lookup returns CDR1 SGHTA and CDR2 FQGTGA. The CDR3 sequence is CASSLLPSGGPTDTQYF. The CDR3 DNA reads TGTGCCAGCAGCTTACTTCCTAGCGGGGGGCCCACAGATACGCAGTATTTT.

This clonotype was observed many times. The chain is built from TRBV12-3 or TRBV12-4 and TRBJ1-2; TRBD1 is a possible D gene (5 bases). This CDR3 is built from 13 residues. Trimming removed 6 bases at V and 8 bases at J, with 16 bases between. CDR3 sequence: CASSPRTGEGYTF. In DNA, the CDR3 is TGTGCCAGCAGCCCCCGGACGGGGGAAGGCTACACCTTC.

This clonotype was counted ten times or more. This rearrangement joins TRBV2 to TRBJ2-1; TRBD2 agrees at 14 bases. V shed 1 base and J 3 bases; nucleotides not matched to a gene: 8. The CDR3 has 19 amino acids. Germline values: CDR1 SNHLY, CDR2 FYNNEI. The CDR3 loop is CASSEVGTSGSRFYNEQFF. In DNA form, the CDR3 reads TGTGCCAGCAGTGAAGTCGGGACTAGCGGGAGTAGGTTCTACAATGAGCAGTTCTTC.

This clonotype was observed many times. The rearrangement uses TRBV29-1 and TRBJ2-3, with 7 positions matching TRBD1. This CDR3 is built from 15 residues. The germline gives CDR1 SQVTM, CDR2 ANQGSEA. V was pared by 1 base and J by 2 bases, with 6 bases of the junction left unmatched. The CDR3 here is CSVEGDSVDTDTQYF. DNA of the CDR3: TGCAGCGTTGAAGGGGACAGCGTAGACACAGATACGCAGTATTTT.

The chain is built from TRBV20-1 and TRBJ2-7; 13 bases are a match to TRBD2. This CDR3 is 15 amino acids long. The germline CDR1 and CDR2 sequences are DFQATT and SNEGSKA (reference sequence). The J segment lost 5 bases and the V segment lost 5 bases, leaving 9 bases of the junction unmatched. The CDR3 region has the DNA TGCAGTGCTCCCGGGACTAGCGGGATAGGCGACGAGCAGTACTTC. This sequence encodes CSAPGTSGIGDEQYF.

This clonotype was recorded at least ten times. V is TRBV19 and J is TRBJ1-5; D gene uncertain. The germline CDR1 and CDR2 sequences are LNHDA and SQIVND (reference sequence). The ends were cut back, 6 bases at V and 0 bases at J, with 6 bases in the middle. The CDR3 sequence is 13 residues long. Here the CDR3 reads CASRFGSNQPQHF. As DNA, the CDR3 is TGTGCCAGTAGGTTTGGTAGCAATCAGCCCCAGCATTTT.

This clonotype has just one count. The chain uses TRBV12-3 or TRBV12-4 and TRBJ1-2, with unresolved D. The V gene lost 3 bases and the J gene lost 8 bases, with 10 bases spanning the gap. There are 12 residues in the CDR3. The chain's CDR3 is CASSLTLGGYTF. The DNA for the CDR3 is TGTGCCAGCAGTTTGACGTTGGGGGGCTACACCTTC.

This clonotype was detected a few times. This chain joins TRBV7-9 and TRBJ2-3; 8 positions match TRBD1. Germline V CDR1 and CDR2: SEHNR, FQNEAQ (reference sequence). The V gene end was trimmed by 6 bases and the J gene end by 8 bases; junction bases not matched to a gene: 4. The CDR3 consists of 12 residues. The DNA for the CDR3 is TGTGCCAGCAGGGACAGGGAAGGTACGCAGTATTTT. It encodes CASRDREGTQYF.

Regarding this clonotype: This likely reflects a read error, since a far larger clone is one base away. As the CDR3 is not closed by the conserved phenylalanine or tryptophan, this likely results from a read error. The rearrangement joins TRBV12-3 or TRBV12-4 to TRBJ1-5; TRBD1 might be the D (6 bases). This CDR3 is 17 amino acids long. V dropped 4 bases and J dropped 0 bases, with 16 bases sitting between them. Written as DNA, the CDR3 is TGTGCCAGCAGTTACGATTTCAGGGGACTTAGCAATCAGCCCCAGCATTCT. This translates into CASSYDFRGLSNQPQHS.